A selection of T cell receptor beta chains follows, all from one sample in a study of CD8+CD57+ T cells in acquired aplastic anemia. TCRdb fed the reads into MiXCR, producing one record per CDR3 protein. The sample holds 180,000 or so distinct CDR3 sequences; less than 60% are singletons and the top ten take about 1.8%. The sequencing input was sorted CD4+, CD8+, or CD8+CD57+ T cells (not recorded which) from PBMCs. The receptors originated from a human donor with aplastic anemia. Both conserved end residues are part of each CDR3. D genes are given only for firm matches. The size entry is marked missing in some rows and otherwise reads once, few, many or a size class.

>many|TRBJ2-2|TRBV7-3|TRBD1
CASKTGTDKNTGELFF
>.|TRBJ2-7|TRBV19|TRBD2
CASSSGTSGRDTYEQYF
>few|TRBJ1-5|TRBV24-1|.
CATSEGGGLEPQHF
>.|TRBJ2-7|TRBV29-1|TRBD2
CSVGERESFYEQYF
>many|TRBJ1-6|TRBV6-6|.
CASSSVNARNSPLHF
>.|TRBJ2-2|TRBV9|.
CASSVVSEGTGGLSF
>.|TRBJ1-4|TRBV7-9|.
CASSLEGATNEKLFF
>once|TRBJ2-3|TRBV20-1|.
CSAPRGTIVEDTQYF
>.|TRBJ2-7|TRBV7-9|.
CASSPDRYNYEQYF
>few|TRBJ1-5|TRBV15|.
CATSRDNQPQHF
>many|TRBJ2-7|TRBV10-3|.
CASRQGAAYEQYF
>.|TRBJ1-1|TRBV21-1|.
CASSKPSAGIQPPNTEAFF
>.|TRBJ1-6|TRBV6-1|TRBD1
CAGSRGRGNSPLHF
>.|TRBJ1-1|TRBV12-3/TRBV12-4|TRBD1
CASSLSRDRGLMNTEAFF
>.|TRBJ1-5|TRBV2|.
CASSEWGGLAQHF
>.|TRBJ1-5|TRBV7-8|.
CASSLQGFGSNQPQHF
>few|TRBJ1-5|TRBV7-2|.
CASSLSWNQPQHF
>many|TRBJ2-5|TRBV19|TRBD1
CASSRGQGLQETQYF
>few|TRBJ2-7|TRBV29-1|TRBD1
CSVTGTGGYEQYF
>many|TRBJ1-5|TRBV24-1|.
CATSSWGIQPQHF
>many|TRBJ2-3|TRBV7-2|.
CASSSLGITDTQYF
>.|TRBJ2-3|TRBV2|.
CAGSQPTDTQYF
>.|TRBJ1-2|TRBV24-1|TRBD1
CATSTGGFYGYTF
>.|TRBJ1-2|TRBV14|.
CASSQDGSSFYGYTF
>few|TRBJ1-2|TRBV27|.
CASSHRANYGYTF
>.|TRBJ1-6|TRBV10-3|.
CAISEGGTGSPLHF
>once|TRBJ2-7|TRBV7-9|.
CASSMDWSYEQYF
>.|TRBJ1-1|TRBV29-1|.
CSVEKTGRRDTEAFF
>few|TRBJ2-1|TRBV2|.
CASSRAGEGYNEQFF
>few|TRBJ2-7|TRBV7-2|TRBD1
CASSLAGTAYEQYF
>.|TRBJ1-2|TRBV19|TRBD1
CASSGDRWNYGYTF
>many|TRBJ2-3|TRBV20-1|.
CSARERMDTQYF
>.|TRBJ2-3|TRBV24-1|TRBD1
CATRPTGGWTDTQYF
>.|TRBJ2-2|TRBV11-2|.
CASSHRAGTAPGELFF
>.|TRBJ1-2|TRBV20-1|.
CSARWEGHGYTF
>few|TRBJ2-7|TRBV15|.
CATSRGSSTVPEQYF
>few|TRBJ2-7|TRBV20-1|TRBD1
CSVTGSYEQYF
>.|TRBJ2-7|TRBV2|.
CASSVRSNYEQYF
>many|TRBJ2-2|TRBV12-3/TRBV12-4|TRBD1
CASSLGGAGGGGELFF
>few|TRBJ1-3|TRBV27|.
CASCATAGNTIYF